A single sample gave rise to the 32 T cell receptor beta chains below, sequenced in a study of T cells in Graves' hyperthyroidism and ophthalmopathy. Amplification targeted TCR beta CDR3 regions from RNA transcripts. The HTBI primer set drove a first-round RT-PCR of the TCR CDR3. Via MiXCR, TCRdb re-called the multiplex PCR reads, giving one row per CDR3 protein. In the table there are hundreds of thousands of distinct CDR3 sequences, 30% to 40% of which are singletons. The specimen sequenced was blood. All receptors come from a woman aged 40 to 49 with Graves' hyperthyroidism.

This clonotype was picked up a small number of times. This chain links TRBV4-2 with TRBJ1-5; tentative D call: TRBD1 (6 bases). Germline V gene lookup returns CDR1 LGHNA and CDR2 YNFKEQ. V was cut by 3 bases and J by 1 base, with 19 bases left in between. This CDR3 contains 18 residues. This chain's CDR3 is CASSQNHQGLGSNQPQHF. The CDR3 nucleotides read TGTGCCAGCAGCCAGAACCACCAGGGGCTCGGGAGCAATCAGCCCCAGCATTTT.

This clonotype turned up a few times. The DNA for the CDR3 is TGTGCGGTTAGCGTGCAAATTAACACCGGGGAGCTGTTTTTT. This translates into CAVSVQINTGELFF. The chain has TRBV19 and TRBJ2-2; D possibly corresponds to TRBD2 (5 bases). The CDR3 runs 14 residues. Germline assignment: CDR1 LNHDA and CDR2 SQIVND (reference sequence).

The gene calls are TRBV20-1 and TRBJ2-3; a weak D match, TRBD1 (6 bases). V was cut by 6 bases and J by 3 bases, with 16 bases left in between. This CDR3 is 14 amino acids long. From germline, CDR1 is DFQATT and CDR2 SNEGSKA (reference sequence). The CDR3 bases are TGCAGTGCCACTGACAGGATTAGAACAGATACGCAGTATTTT. It yields the protein CSATDRIRTDTQYF.

This clonotype has just a few counts. The chain recombines TRBV10-3 with TRBJ2-1; a weak D match, TRBD2 (7 bases). Germline V gives CDR1 ENHRY, CDR2 SYGVKD. The CDR3 is 16 amino acids. V shed 0 bases and J shed 2 bases, with 11 bases lying between them. CDR3 amino acids: CAISESGGPPYNEQFF. The CDR3, as DNA: TGTGCCATCAGTGAGTCGGGGGGGCCCCCCTACAATGAGCAGTTCTTC.

V gene TRBV6-5 combines with J gene TRBJ1-1; no firm D call. V lost 5 bases, J lost 3 bases, and 13 bases lay in between. The CDR3 has 14 residues. CDR1 and CDR2 (germline): MNHEY, SVGAGI. CDR3 region: CASSLGRSYTEAFF. As DNA, the CDR3 is TGTGCCAGCAGTCTCGGACGCTCCTACACTGAAGCTTTCTTT.

This clonotype came up many times. The chain couples TRBV10-3 to TRBJ2-7; 7 nucleotides agree with TRBD1. V was pared by 3 bases and J by 7 bases, with 12 bases of the junction left unmatched. The CDR3 loop spans 15 amino acids. CDR1 and CDR2 (germline): ENHRY, SYGVKD. CDR3 DNA sequence: TGTGCCATCAGTGAAACAGGGGAAGGCCTAGGGGAGCAGTACTTC. It translates to CAISETGEGLGEQYF.

In its sample, this clonotype was seen a few times. V usage is TRBV25-1 and J usage is TRBJ2-7, with 7 bases that match TRBD2. The length of the CDR3 is 16 residues. Germline V gene lookup returns CDR1 MGHDK and CDR2 SYGVNS. V lost 0 bases, J lost 6 bases, and 11 bases stayed unmatched. This CDR3 reads CASSEYTGGPLSEQYF. CDR3 in DNA: TGTGCCAGCAGTGAATACACGGGAGGTCCGCTAAGCGAGCAGTACTTC.

This clonotype was detected a few times. The chain joins TRBV7-2 to TRBJ1-5; D gene ambiguous. From germline, CDR1 is SGHTA and CDR2 FQGNSA. The length of the CDR3 is 14 residues. The V end lost 5 bases, the J end lost 3 bases, and 11 bases lay between the germline ends. In nucleotides, the CDR3 is TGTGCCAGCAGCGTCGGACGGTACAATCAGCCCCAGCATTTT. It codes for CASSVGRYNQPQHF.

This clonotype appeared a few times. The chain carries TRBV12-3 or TRBV12-4 and TRBJ2-7; 7 bases fit TRBD1. This CDR3 contains 15 residues. Losses at the gene ends were 4 bases for V and 5 bases for J; bases not matched to a gene: 11. The CDR3 is CASSYWAGGNDEQYF. CDR3 nucleotide sequence: TGTGCCAGCAGTTACTGGGCAGGGGGAAACGACGAGCAGTACTTC.

Remarks on this clonotype: A much larger clone lies one base from this, so it may be a read error. The rearrangement uses TRBV25-1 and TRBJ2-7, with unresolved D. Trimming cost V 8 bases and J 7 bases, with 9 bases left between them. Germline loops: CDR1 MGHDK, CDR2 SYGVNS. The CDR3 consists of 10 residues. The CDR3 DNA follows: TGTGCCAGCCAGGATTTGGAGCAGTACTTC. Amino acids: CASQDLEQYF.

This chain connects TRBV7-3 to TRBJ2-3, with D perhaps TRBD1 (5 bases). The germline V and J ends were trimmed by 6 bases and 5 bases, with 15 bases remaining between them. Germline V gene lookup returns CDR1 SGHTA and CDR2 FQGTGA. This CDR3 region has 14 residues. The CDR3 coding sequence is TGTGCCAGCAGTTACTCCAGGCAGGGAGATACGCAGTATTTT. The encoded protein is CASSYSRQGDTQYF.

This clonotype was observed once. The V and J genes are TRBV5-4 and TRBJ2-2; D gene uncertain. The CDR3 has 14 residues. V dropped 2 bases and J dropped 2 bases, with 7 bases sitting between them. Germline assignment: CDR1 SGHNT and CDR2 YYREEE (reference sequence). The CDR3 DNA reads TGTGCCAGCAGCTTACTCATCAACACCGGGGAGCTGTTTTTT. It codes for CASSLLINTGELFF.

This clonotype was seen ten or more times. The CDR3, as DNA: TGCGCCAGCAGCCCCCAGGATAACTACGAGCAGTACTTC. Translation gives CASSPQDNYEQYF. The chain carries TRBV4-1 and TRBJ2-7; D unresolved. There are 13 residues in the CDR3. V lost 4 bases and J 3 bases, leaving 10 bases between the germline ends. Germline loops: CDR1 MGHRA, CDR2 YSYEKL.

CDR3 nucleotide sequence: TGTGCCAGCAGCCCCCCCAGTAGTGACACTGAAGCTTTCTTT. This translates into CASSPPSSDTEAFF. This chain joins TRBV7-9 and TRBJ1-1; D unresolved. Germline CDR1 reads SEHNR; CDR2 reads FQNEAQ (reference sequence). The CDR3 runs to 14 residues. The V gene lost 5 bases and the J gene lost 3 bases, with 13 bases spanning the gap.

This clonotype was seen a few times. The CDR3 loop reads CASSFLGRYEQYF. The CDR3 DNA follows: TGTGCCAGCAGCTTTTTGGGCCGCTACGAGCAGTACTTC. The chain uses TRBV5-6 and TRBJ2-7; D is undetermined. The germline V and J ends were trimmed by 2 bases and 3 bases, with 9 bases remaining between them. The germline V gene has CDR1 SGHDT and CDR2 YYEEEE. The CDR3 runs to 13 residues.

V is TRBV18 and J is TRBJ2-5, with 7 bases fitting TRBD2. The CDR3 length is 14 residues. Germline CDR1 KGHSH, CDR2 LQKENI. The trim removed 1 base at V and 3 bases at J, leaving 2 bases unmatched. CDR3 nucleotide sequence: TGTGCCAGCTCACCACTGCTAGCGGAAGAGACCCAGTACTTC. Residues: CASSPLLAEETQYF.

With regard to this clonotype: One end of the junction is discordant with germline, which a read error may explain. This chain uses TRBV4-3 with TRBJ1-2, with 7 nucleotides matching TRBD1. Looked up from germline, CDR1 is LGHNA and CDR2 is YSLEER. The CDR3 is 14 amino acids. The CDR3 DNA reads TGCGCCAGCAGCCAAGGGGGACAGAGCTATGGCCACACCTTC. Residues: CASSQGGQSYGHTF.

This clonotype was picked up many times. V and J are TRBV7-2 and TRBJ2-5, with no clear D. Germline V gene sequence: CDR1 SGHTA, CDR2 FQGNSA. This CDR3 contains 14 residues. Trimming took 2 bases from V and 1 from J, leaving 8 bases between them. CDR3 bases: TGTGCCAGCAGCTTATCGCGGTTCCAAGAGACCCAGTACTTC. Translating gives CASSLSRFQETQYF.

There are many counts of this clonotype. The chain combines TRBV4-1 with TRBJ1-5; no definite D call. Germline values: CDR1 MGHRA, CDR2 YSYEKL. V gave up 5 bases and J gave up 3 bases, with 14 bases separating them. The CDR3 is 15 residues long. The CDR3 DNA reads as TGCGCCAGCAGCTCGCTAGGAGTCAACAATCAGCCCCAGCATTTT. Amino acid sequence: CASSSLGVNNQPQHF.

This clonotype was observed a few times. The chain links TRBV19 to TRBJ1-1; D is unresolved. CDR3 size: 15 residues. Germline CDR1 reads LNHDA; CDR2 reads SQIVND (reference sequence). Between the trimmed V and J ends, which lost 5 bases and 0 bases, there was a span of 13 bases. CDR3 DNA sequence: TGTGCCAGTAGTCTGGGGAACAGCCTGAACACTGAAGCTTTCTTT. Its protein is CASSLGNSLNTEAFF.

To note about this clonotype: A read error may be the cause here, since a much bigger clone is one base away. The V gene is TRBV24-1, the J gene TRBJ1-3; no reliable D call. V was pared by 2 bases and J by 4 bases, with 2 bases between. This CDR3 region has 12 residues. Germline V lookup: CDR1 KGHDR, CDR2 SFDVKD. The CDR3, as DNA: TGTGCCACCAGTGATTCAGGAAACACCATATATTTT. This encodes CATSDSGNTIYF.

As for this clonotype: One junction end does not reproduce the germline sequence, and a read error may be involved. The V call is TRBV11-2, the J call TRBJ2-2, with D possibly matching TRBD2 (5 bases). Germline assignment: CDR1 SGHAT and CDR2 FQNNGV. The CDR3 has 14 residues. The CDR3 sequence is CASSPTTSTGELLF. DNA for the CDR3: TGTGCCAGCAGCCCAACGACCTCCACCGGGGAGCTGTTATTT.

This clonotype was found once. The genes are TRBV7-8 and TRBJ1-5; D possibly corresponds to TRBD1 (5 bases). This CDR3 has 16 amino acids. V lost 1 base to trimming and J lost 4 bases, with 14 bases between them. CDR1 and CDR2 (germline): SGHVS, FQNEAQ. The CDR3 DNA reads as TGTGCCAGCAGCTTAGGGGCGGCAGGGCGAAATCAGCCCCAGCATTTT. Amino acid sequence: CASSLGAAGRNQPQHF. Full variable domain (missing parts from reference TRBV7-8 and TRBJ1-5): GAGVSQSPRYKVAKRGQDVALRCDPISGHVSLFWYQQALGQGPEFLTYFQNEAQLDKSGLPSDRFFAERPEGSVSTLKIQRTQQEDSAVYLCASSLGAAGRNQPQHFGDGTRLSIL.

This clonotype came up many times. This chain joins TRBV10-3 and TRBJ1-1; TRBD1 matches at 7 bases. The J segment lost 4 bases and the V segment lost 0 bases, leaving 8 bases of the junction unmatched. Germline loops: CDR1 ENHRY, CDR2 SYGVKD. This CDR3 region has 16 residues. CDR3 region: CAISESGGKGATEAFF. CDR3 in DNA: TGTGCCATCAGTGAGTCAGGGGGAAAGGGGGCCACTGAAGCTTTCTTT.

For this clonotype: At one of its ends the junction is not consistent with the germline gene, which may arise from a read error. This chain uses TRBV20-1 with TRBJ1-1; D unresolved. This CDR3 region has 15 residues. Germline V gene sequence: CDR1 DFQATT, CDR2 SNEGSKA (reference sequence). The CDR3 loop is CSTRLSGMMNTEAFF. DNA for the CDR3: TGCAGTACTAGACTTTCCGGGATGATGAACACTGAAGCTTTCTTT.

V and J are TRBV29-1 and TRBJ1-2; no reliable D call. V shed 8 bases and J shed 6 bases, with 10 bases lying between them. CDR3 size: 10 residues. Per the germline V gene, CDR1 is SQVTM and CDR2 is ANQGSEA. The CDR3 loop is CSLIDHGYTF. CDR3 nucleotides: TGCAGCTTAATAGACCATGGCTACACCTTC.

The chain is built from TRBV15 and TRBJ1-5; D remains unclear. The length of the CDR3 is 14 residues. Per the germline V gene, CDR1 is LNHNV and CDR2 is YYDKDF (reference sequence). Between the trimmed V and J ends, which lost 2 bases and 4 bases, there was a span of 9 bases. CDR3 nucleotide sequence: TGTGCCACCAGCAGAAGGACTGTGAATCAGCCCCAGCATTTT. Translated: CATSRRTVNQPQHF.

V usage is TRBV20-1 and J usage is TRBJ2-7; 8 bases match TRBD2. The CDR3 loop spans 17 amino acids. Trimming removed 0 bases from V and 0 bases from J; junction bases left unmatched: 10. The V gene's germline CDR1 is DFQATT and CDR2 SNEGSKA (reference sequence). CDR3 sequence reads: CSARDLPSGGSSYEQYF. CDR3 sequence (DNA): TGCAGTGCTAGAGATCTTCCAAGCGGGGGAAGCTCCTACGAGCAGTACTTC.

This clonotype was counted many times. This chain connects TRBV6-5 to TRBJ1-5; D uncertain. Deletions cut 2 bases from V and 6 bases from J, with 11 bases between. Per the germline V gene, CDR1 is MNHEY and CDR2 is SVGAGI. The CDR3 length is 14 residues. The CDR3 sequence: CASSYAAGGQPQHF. CDR3 nucleotide sequence: TGTGCCAGCAGTTACGCGGCGGGAGGTCAGCCCCAGCATTTT.

This clonotype was counted ten times or more. This chain links TRBV10-1 with TRBJ1-1; maybe TRBD1 (5 bases). Per the germline V gene, CDR1 is WNHNN and CDR2 is SYGVQD (reference sequence). V was cut by 2 bases and J by 0 bases, with 10 bases left in between. The CDR3 sequence is 15 residues long. CDR3 in amino acids: CASSERRGVNTEAFF. CDR3 coding DNA: TGCGCCAGCAGTGAGCGGAGAGGGGTGAACACTGAAGCTTTCTTT.

The chain uses TRBV10-3 and TRBJ2-2, with D unclear. This CDR3 comprises 15 residues. Germline CDR1 is ENHRY and CDR2 is SYGVKD. V was clipped by 2 bases and J by 4 bases, with 11 bases between them. CDR3 in DNA: TGTGCCATCAGTGAGAAAGTGGACGCCACCGGGGAGCTGTTTTTT. It translates to CAISEKVDATGELFF.

V is TRBV10-1 and J is TRBJ2-7; 7 nucleotides line up with TRBD1. The CDR3 has 14 residues. Germline V gene lookup returns CDR1 WNHNN and CDR2 SYGVQD (reference sequence). The junction had 3 bases not matched to a gene; V was cut back by 2 bases and J by 2 bases. The CDR3 spells CASSEADRPYEQYF. DNA for the CDR3: TGCGCCAGCAGTGAGGCGGACAGGCCCTACGAGCAGTACTTC.